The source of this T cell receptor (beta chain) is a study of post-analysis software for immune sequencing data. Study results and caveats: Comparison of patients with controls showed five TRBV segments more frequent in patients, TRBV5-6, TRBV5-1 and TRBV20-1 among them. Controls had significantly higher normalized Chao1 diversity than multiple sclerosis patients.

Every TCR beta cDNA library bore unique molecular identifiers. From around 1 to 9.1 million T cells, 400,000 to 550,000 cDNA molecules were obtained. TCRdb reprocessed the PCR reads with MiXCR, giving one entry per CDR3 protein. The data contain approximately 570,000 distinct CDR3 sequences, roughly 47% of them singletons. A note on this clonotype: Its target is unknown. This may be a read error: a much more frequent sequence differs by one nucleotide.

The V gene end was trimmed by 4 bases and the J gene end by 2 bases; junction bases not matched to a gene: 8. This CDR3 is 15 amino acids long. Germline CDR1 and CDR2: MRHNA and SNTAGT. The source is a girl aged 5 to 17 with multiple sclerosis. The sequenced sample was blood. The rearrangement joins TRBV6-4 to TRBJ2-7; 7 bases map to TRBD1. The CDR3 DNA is TGTGCCAGCAGTGGCCTGGGGACAGCCACCTACGAGCAGTACTTC. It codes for CASSGLGTATYEQYF.